The 23 T cell receptor beta chains below were found in one sample sequenced in a study of T cell responses to AZD1222 COVID-19 vaccine. Assay: immunoSEQ multiplex PCR; the TCRdb copy retains only in-frame clones and omits some. The table shows 150,000 to 200,000 clones, with more than 75% occurring only once. Sequenced material: peripheral blood, taken on day 0 of AZD1222 vaccination. Receptor source: an adult in good health.

V gene TRBV10-2 combines with J gene TRBJ2-7; D remains ambiguous. Germline values: CDR1 WSHSY, CDR2 SAAADI. Trimming left V 0 bases short and J 4 bases short, with 16 bases between. This CDR3 spans 16 amino acids. CDR3 loop: CASSESVGRLRYEQYF. The CDR3, as DNA: TGCGCCAGCAGTGAGTCCGTCGGACGGCTTCGTTACGAGCAGTACTTC.

This clone was detected only once. The chain carries TRBV5-1 and TRBJ2-2, with D possibly matching TRBD1 (6 bases). The CDR3 spans 15 residues. Germline loops: CDR1 SGHRS, CDR2 YFSETQ. V lost 0 bases and J 4 bases, leaving 10 bases between the germline ends. The CDR3 sequence: CASSLDGQSTGELFF. The CDR3 coding sequence is TGCGCCAGCAGCTTGGATGGACAGTCCACCGGGGAGCTGTTTTTT.

This clone was seen once. V usage is TRBV6-2 or TRBV6-3 and J usage is TRBJ2-7, with a weak D call TRBD1 (6 bases). Germline loops: CDR1 MNHEY, CDR2 SVGEGT. This CDR3 spans 14 amino acids. Trimming left V 7 bases short and J 3 bases short, with 16 bases between. The CDR3 DNA is TGTGCCAGCACCCCATTGGGGACAAACTACGAGCAGTACTTC. Translating it yields CASTPLGTNYEQYF.

The genes are TRBV19 and TRBJ1-2, with D possibly TRBD1 on 5 matching bases. Germline CDR1 reads LNHDA; CDR2 reads SQIVND (reference sequence). The CDR3 runs to 14 residues. Trimming cost V 3 bases and J 2 bases, with 10 bases left between them. The DNA for the CDR3 is TGTGCCAGTAGTATCTCCCAGGGAAACTATGGCTACACCTTC. Translation: CASSISQGNYGYTF.

V usage is TRBV7-9 and J usage is TRBJ2-7; the match to TRBD1 covers 9 bases. The CDR3 is 18 residues long. Germline trimming cut 5 bases from V and 1 base from J; bases unmatched to any gene: 15. CDR1 and CDR2 (germline): SEHNR, FQNEAQ (reference sequence). The CDR3 DNA follows: TGTGCCAGCAGCCACCCTCTTAAGGGCGGGACAGGGTCCTACGAGCAGTACTTC. It specifies CASSHPLKGGTGSYEQYF.

This chain joins TRBV9 and TRBJ2-7; D unclear. The length of the CDR3 is 11 residues. CDR1 is SGDLS and CDR2 is YYNGEE in the germline V gene. Trimming cost V 6 bases and J 3 bases, with 7 bases left between them. The CDR3: CASITYYEQYF. The CDR3 DNA reads TGTGCCAGCATCACCTACTACGAGCAGTACTTC.

This clone has a handful of counts. This rearrangement joins TRBV6-2 or TRBV6-3 to TRBJ1-2; no clear D. The CDR3 consists of 13 residues. V lost 6 bases, J lost 8 bases, and 16 bases lay in between. CDR1 is MNHEY and CDR2 is SVGEGT in the germline V gene. CDR3 loop: CASSLNAVTGYTF. In nucleotides, the CDR3 is TGTGCCAGCAGCCTAAACGCCGTCACGGGCTACACCTTC.

The chain couples TRBV7-3 to TRBJ2-1; D remains ambiguous. Trimming cost V 5 bases and J 5 bases, with 10 bases left between them. Looked up from germline, CDR1 is SGHTA and CDR2 is FQGTGA. The CDR3 consists of 13 residues. The DNA for the CDR3 is TGTGCCAGCAGCGTCGTGGCGAACAATGAGCAGTTCTTC. This translates into CASSVVANNEQFF.

The chain has TRBV24-1 and TRBJ2-5, with D possibly being TRBD1 or TRBD2 (5 bases each). Germline lookup yields CDR1 KGHDR and CDR2 SFDVKD. Trimming took 2 bases from V and 1 from J, leaving 10 bases between them. The CDR3 contains 15 residues. The CDR3 loop reads CATSDYGAGQETQYF. CDR3 sequence (DNA): TGTGCCACCAGTGATTACGGGGCGGGCCAAGAGACCCAGTACTTC.

The count of this clone is one. V and J are TRBV5-1 and TRBJ1-4; TRBD1 aligns across 7 bases. This CDR3 contains 15 residues. Germline-derived CDR1 and CDR2 are SGHRS and YFSETQ. The junction had 3 bases not matched to a gene; V was cut back by 0 bases and J by 4 bases. CDR3 nucleotides: TGCGCCAGCAGCTTGGAAGCAGGGGGTAATGAAAAACTGTTTTTT. Residues: CASSLEAGGNEKLFF.

This clone came up a few times. The chain uses TRBV27 and TRBJ1-1; no reliable D call. Germline V gene data show CDR1 as MNHEY and CDR2 as SMNVEV (reference sequence). Trimming left V 2 bases short and J 4 bases short, with 11 bases between. The length of the CDR3 is 14 residues. DNA of the CDR3: TGTGCCAGCAGTTTACGACGCGGCGGCACTGAAGCTTTCTTT. It codes for CASSLRRGGTEAFF.

V and J are TRBV5-1 and TRBJ2-3; D unclear. Trimming took 7 bases from V and 6 from J, leaving 15 bases between them. The CDR3 has 13 amino acids. CDR1 is SGHRS, CDR2 YFSETQ, per germline. CDR3 amino acids: CASRPYTGDTQYF. The CDR3 DNA follows: TGCGCCAGCCGACCCTACACCGGGGATACGCAGTATTTT.

V and J are TRBV5-5 and TRBJ1-4; D is perhaps TRBD1 (6 bases). This CDR3 region has 15 residues. Looked up from germline, CDR1 is SGHKS and CDR2 is YYEKEE (reference sequence). V was shortened by 3 bases and J by 4 bases, with 13 bases between the two germline ends. This CDR3 is CASSSLGGNNEKLFF. CDR3 nucleotides: TGTGCCAGCAGCTCGCTAGGGGGGAATAATGAAAAACTGTTTTTT. Variable domain in full (rest from reference TRBV5-5 and TRBJ1-4): DAGVTQSPTHLIKTRGQQVTLRCSPISGHKSVSWYQQVLGQGPQFIFQYYEKEERGRGNFPDRFSARQFPNYSSELNVNALLLGDSALYLCASSSLGGNNEKLFFGSGTQLSVL.

The CDR3 is CASSVEYSTGELFF. Written as DNA, the CDR3 is TGTGCCAGCAGCGTAGAATACTCCACCGGGGAGCTGTTTTTT. The chain couples TRBV9 to TRBJ2-2; unclear D gene. This CDR3 comprises 14 residues. Germline V lookup: CDR1 SGDLS, CDR2 YYNGEE. Between the trimmed V and J ends, which lost 0 bases and 4 bases, there was a span of 7 bases.

The chain carries TRBV7-9 and TRBJ1-2; 10 bases are shared with TRBD1. There are 15 residues in the CDR3. Germline V gene data show CDR1 as SEHNR and CDR2 as FQNEAQ (reference sequence). The V and J ends lost 3 bases and 7 bases, in that order; junction bases with no gene match: 8. CDR3 bases: TGTGCCAGCAGCTTGGCCGCGACAGGGGGCCGTGGCTACACCTTC. Its protein is CASSLAATGGRGYTF.

The V gene is TRBV29-1, the J gene TRBJ2-3, with D perhaps TRBD1 (6 bases). The germline CDR1 and CDR2 sequences are SQVTM and ANQGSEA. The ends were cut back, 3 bases at V and 6 bases at J, with 19 bases in the middle. CDR3 length: 15 amino acids. In DNA form, the CDR3 reads TGCAGCGTTGATGCTCCGGGCAGGGGTTCCGATACGCAGTATTTT. Protein sequence: CSVDAPGRGSDTQYF.

This clone was counted only a few times. The genes are TRBV7-3 and TRBJ2-5; D is possibly TRBD2 (5 bases). The V and J ends lost 3 bases and 5 bases respectively, with 16 bases between them. CDR1 SGHTA and CDR2 FQGTGA come from the germline V gene. The CDR3 sequence is 15 residues long. The CDR3 nucleotides read TGTGCCAGCAGCTTTTTCCCCGGGGTTGGGGAGACCCAGTACTTC. Protein: CASSFFPGVGETQYF.

The V gene is TRBV6-2 or TRBV6-3, the J gene TRBJ2-2; D not resolved. The CDR3 totals 16 residues. CDR1 is MNHEY, CDR2 SVGEGT, per germline. Trimming took 2 bases from V and 6 from J, leaving 16 bases between them. The CDR3 reads CASSYPIWQKAGELFF. As DNA, the CDR3 is TGTGCCAGCAGTTACCCAATTTGGCAGAAGGCCGGGGAGCTGTTTTTT.

The gene calls are TRBV5-1 and TRBJ2-1, with 10 bases aligning to TRBD1. The CDR3 consists of 15 residues. Losses at the gene ends were 2 bases for V and 8 bases for J; bases not matched to a gene: 7. Looked up from germline, CDR1 is SGHRS and CDR2 is YFSETQ. The CDR3 loop is CASSLSGQGLHEQFF. The DNA for the CDR3 is TGCGCCAGCAGCTTATCGGGACAGGGGTTACATGAGCAGTTCTTC.

The V gene is TRBV4-3, the J gene TRBJ1-1, with D tentatively TRBD1 (5 bases). The germline V gene has CDR1 LGHNA and CDR2 YSLEER. CDR3 size: 16 residues. Trimming stripped 0 bases from V and 6 bases from J, with 17 bases between. Here the CDR3 DNA reads TGCGCCAGCAGCCAAGATCGGGAGGGACGCGGAGCTGAAGCTTTCTTT. As protein: CASSQDREGRGAEAFF.

This chain links TRBV3-1 (or the pseudogene TRBV3-2) with TRBJ2-3; the D gene is possibly TRBD2 (5 bases). The CDR3 consists of 20 residues. Trimming took 4 bases from V and 1 from J, leaving 27 bases between them. The germline V gene encodes CDR1 LGHDT and CDR2 YNNKEL (reference sequence). DNA for the CDR3: TGTGCCAGCAGCCCCCGGGGTAGCCCAAATCCTTCCCCCCGCACAGATACGCAGTATTTT. Protein product: CASSPRGSPNPSPRTDTQYF.

This chain uses TRBV7-9 with TRBJ1-4, with a tentative D call TRBD1 (6 bases). Germline V gene sequence: CDR1 SEHNR, CDR2 FQNEAQ (reference sequence). Trimming stripped 5 bases from V and 7 bases from J, with 11 bases between. The CDR3 covers 13 residues. The CDR3 is CASSRDTFEKLFF. The CDR3 nucleotides are TGTGCCAGCAGCCGGGACACCTTTGAAAAACTGTTTTTT.

The chain carries TRBV18 and TRBJ2-7, with 8 bases identical to TRBD1. The CDR3 totals 17 residues. In germline, CDR1 is KGHSH, CDR2 LQKENI. J lost 5 bases, V lost 3 bases, and 15 bases had no gene match. Here the CDR3 DNA reads TGTGCCAGCTCACCTGTAAATTTAGGACAGGGATTTAACGAGCAGTACTTC. It translates to CASSPVNLGQGFNEQYF. The complete variable domain, with remaining parts taken from reference TRBV18 and TRBJ2-7, reads NAGVMQNPRHLVRRRGQEARLRCSPMKGHSHVYWYRQLPEEGLKFMVYLQKENIIDESGMPKERFSAEFPKEGPSILRIQQVVRGDSAAYFCASSPVNLGQGFNEQYFGPGTRLTVT.